Included here is one T cell receptor beta chain sequence, with context. The antigen remains unidentified. The data were obtained in a study of T cell responses to AZD1222 COVID-19 vaccine. Study-level background: Second doses were pooled across both intervals (about 4 or about 12 weeks).

There are 16 residues in the CDR3. Germline CDR1 is SGHDT and CDR2 is YYEEEE. Trimming took 2 bases from V and 1 from J, leaving 15 bases between them. Study-wide results and caveats: Compared with day 0, the breadth and depth of the Spike-specific TCR repertoire rose significantly after two doses of AZD1222.

Sequencing used immunoSEQ multiplex PCR; TCRdb keeps in-frame clones, though not all of them. The profile covers roughly 160,000 clones, with roughly 89% appearing a single time and about 1.6% taken by the ten largest. Sequenced here: peripheral blood, sampled on day 0 of AZD1222 vaccination. The chain carries TRBV5-6 and TRBJ1-1; TRBD1 is a possible D gene (5 bases). The clonotype originates from an adult in good health. CDR3 sequence: CASSFLTGTANTEAFF. As DNA, the CDR3 is TGTGCCAGCAGCTTTCTAACCGGGACGGCGAACACTGAAGCTTTCTTT.